This T cell receptor beta chain stems from a study of shared clonotypes between healthy human individuals. The study, taken as a whole, reports: The authors sampled blood alone, and tissue repertoires likely differ.

Naive CD8 cells were CD45RO-negative, positively selected for CCR7, excluding terminally differentiated effector memory CD45RA+ cells. Recent vaccinations or acute infections were absent in the healthy HIV-negative adult donors. The assay ran at deep level. The table came from immunoSEQ multiplex PCR; TCRdb's copy has only in-frame clones and leaves some out. Of hundreds of thousands of clones detected, just under 97% appear once; the ten largest clones hold 0.095% to 0.12%. Trimming took off 2 bases at V and 3 bases at J, with 20 bases between the two ends. The germline gives CDR1 SGDLS, CDR2 YYNGEE. This CDR3 comprises 18 residues. A remark on this clone: Antigen unknown.

The sequence came from a woman in her twenties or thirties in good health. Specimen: naive CD8+ T cells sorted from blood. The chain carries TRBV9 and TRBJ2-2; D may be TRBD1 (6 bases). CDR3 region: CASSVVGGGRGYTGELFF. The CDR3 coding sequence is TGTGCCAGCAGCGTGGTCGGAGGTGGCAGGGGTTACACCGGGGAGCTGTTTTTT.